This TCR beta chain appears in the sequencing data of a study of cytomegalovirus exposure and HLA in healthy donors. In germline, CDR1 is SGHVS, CDR2 FNYEAQ. Trimming took 1 base from V and 0 from J, leaving 7 bases between them. The length of the CDR3 is 16 residues. About this clone itself: Its antigen is not identified.

Vbeta (60) and Jbeta (13) primers were used in the PCR. TCRdb's table, derived via immunoSEQ multiplex PCR, lists solely in-frame clones and lacks some. The profile shows approximately 170,000 clones, 70% to 80% of them singletons. Every donor was a healthy person donating bone marrow. Study-wide findings and caveats: An observed cluster of highly shared sequence variants was recorded as a likely sequencing artifact.

The chain recombines TRBV7-6 with TRBJ2-6, with a possible D match to TRBD2 (5 bases). This TCR derives from a man aged 35 to 55 in good health and CMV-seronegative. Sequencing was performed on PBMCs. The CDR3 protein is CASSLVGSSGANVLTF. The CDR3 DNA reads TGTGCCAGCAGCTTAGTTGGGAGCTCTGGGGCCAACGTCCTGACTTTC.